This TCR beta chain is from a study of CD8+ T cells in alopecia areata. Looking at the study overall: Treated patients swallowed 5 to 10 mg of oral tofacitinib twice daily.

Extraction of RNA preceded its reverse transcription into cDNA, which served as the sequencing template. Profiling relied on immunoSEQ multiplex PCR, and the TCRdb table lists in-frame clones only, not all of them. The sample yields more than 200,000 clones, 67% seen once. Source: CD4+ T cells sorted from blood, taken at week 0. The receptor was derived from a human donor with alopecia areata.

CDR3 nucleotides: TGTGCCAGCAGCTTTGAGGCGCGGACCTACGAGCAGTACTTC. Its protein product is CASSFEARTYEQYF. The V gene is TRBV7-2, the J gene TRBJ2-7; D unresolved. This CDR3 comprises 14 residues. Germline assignment: CDR1 SGHTA and CDR2 FQGNSA. V dropped 3 bases and J dropped 2 bases, with 11 bases sitting between them.